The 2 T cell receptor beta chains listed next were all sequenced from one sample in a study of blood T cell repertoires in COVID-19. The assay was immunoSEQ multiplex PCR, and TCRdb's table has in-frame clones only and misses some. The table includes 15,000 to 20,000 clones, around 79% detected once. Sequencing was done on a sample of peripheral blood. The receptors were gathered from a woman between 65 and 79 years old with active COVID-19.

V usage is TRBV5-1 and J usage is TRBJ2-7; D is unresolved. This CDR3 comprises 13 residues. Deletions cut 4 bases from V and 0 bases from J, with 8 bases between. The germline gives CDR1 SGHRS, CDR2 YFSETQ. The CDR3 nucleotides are TGCGCCAGCAGCCATTCCAGCTCCTACGAGCAGTACTTC. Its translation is CASSHSSSYEQYF.

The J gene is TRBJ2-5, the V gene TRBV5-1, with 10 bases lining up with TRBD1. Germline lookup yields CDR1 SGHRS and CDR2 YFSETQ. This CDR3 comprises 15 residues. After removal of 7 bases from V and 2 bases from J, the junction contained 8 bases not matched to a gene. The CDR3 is CASRGTGAVQETQYF. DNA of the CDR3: TGCGCCAGCCGTGGGACAGGGGCCGTTCAAGAGACCCAGTACTTC.